This T cell receptor beta chain was recorded in a study of T-cell memory formation after mild COVID-19. Overall study context: Among the donors, TCR clusters were largely specific to each donor.

Details on this clonotype: Its antigen is currently unknown.

Study conclusions and caveats: Clones that contracted clustered mainly in CM and EM if CD4+ and in EMRA if CD8+. Cross-reactive memory seemingly joined, as some responding clones were found in pre-infection memory.

V was trimmed by 2 bases and J by 5 bases, leaving 9 bases between them. This CDR3 contains 13 residues. TCRdb independently ran MiXCR on the 5' RACE reads; one entry per CDR3 protein. The sample holds nearly 250,000 distinct CDR3 sequences; 15% are singletons and the top ten take 2.1%. This receptor was taken from an adult woman who had mild COVID-19 (a few samples of this study predate the infection). Cell type and time point are not known. Sample: PBMCs or a T cell subset sorted from them (not recorded which). The chain couples TRBV12-3 or TRBV12-4 to TRBJ1-2; D is uncertain. This chain's CDR3 is CASSLMAEYGYTF. In DNA form, the CDR3 reads TGTGCCAGCAGTTTAATGGCAGAGTATGGCTACACCTTC.